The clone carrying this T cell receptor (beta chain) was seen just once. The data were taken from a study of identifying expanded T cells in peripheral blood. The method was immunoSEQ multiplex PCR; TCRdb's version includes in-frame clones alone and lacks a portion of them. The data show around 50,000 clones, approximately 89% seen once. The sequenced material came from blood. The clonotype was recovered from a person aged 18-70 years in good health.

CDR3: CASSVAGGSGIGGEQFF. DNA for the CDR3: TGTGCCAGCAGCGTAGCTGGGGGTAGCGGGATTGGGGGTGAGCAGTTCTTC. This chain joins TRBV9 and TRBJ2-1, with TRBD2 matching 8 bases. J was trimmed by 9 bases and V by 0 bases; bases with no gene match: 14. The V gene's germline CDR1 is SGDLS and CDR2 YYNGEE. The CDR3 covers 17 residues.